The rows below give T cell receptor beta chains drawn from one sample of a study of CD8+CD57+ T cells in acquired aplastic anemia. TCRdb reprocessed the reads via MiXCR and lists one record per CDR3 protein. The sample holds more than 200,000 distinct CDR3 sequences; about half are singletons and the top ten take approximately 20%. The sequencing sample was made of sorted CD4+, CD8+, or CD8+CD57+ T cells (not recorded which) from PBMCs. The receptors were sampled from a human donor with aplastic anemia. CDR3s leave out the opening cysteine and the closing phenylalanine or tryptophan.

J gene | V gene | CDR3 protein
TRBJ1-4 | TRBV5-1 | ASSLGNQGPNEKLF
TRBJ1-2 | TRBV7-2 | ASILGLPSYGYT
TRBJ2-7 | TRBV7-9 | ASSLSDIYEQY
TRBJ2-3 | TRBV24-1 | ATSEAGVESTQY
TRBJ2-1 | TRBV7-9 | ASSQFRQGPNEQF
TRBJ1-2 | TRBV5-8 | ASSGGQAYGYT
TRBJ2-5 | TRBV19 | ASSRLAGVVETQY
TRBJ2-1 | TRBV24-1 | ATSDLTDNEQF
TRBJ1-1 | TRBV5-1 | ASLPGTGNTEAF
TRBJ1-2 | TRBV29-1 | SAREDGYT
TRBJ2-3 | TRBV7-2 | ASSLARGGGTDTQY
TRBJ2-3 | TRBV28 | ALAGDRGRY
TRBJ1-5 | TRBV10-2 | ASVPEINRGLNQPQH
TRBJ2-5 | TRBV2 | ASHRTVSETQY
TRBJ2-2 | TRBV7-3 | ASSLGSVGEPF
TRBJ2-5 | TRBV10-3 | AISESGESQETQY
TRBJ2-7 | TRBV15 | ATRREQSSYEQY
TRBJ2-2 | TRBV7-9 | ASSLRGSGELF
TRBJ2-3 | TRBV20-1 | SASPGTSGGASYTQY
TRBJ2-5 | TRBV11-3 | ASSEGYGDHTVGTQY
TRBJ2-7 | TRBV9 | ASSAKGGEQY
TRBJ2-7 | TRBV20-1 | SANTGDYEQY
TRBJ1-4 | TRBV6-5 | ASSYSGRVNEKLF
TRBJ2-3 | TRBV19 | ASSSISGYNRGTDTQY
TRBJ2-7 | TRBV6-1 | ASTGPSRTPYEQY
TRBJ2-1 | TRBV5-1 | ASSGGLQYNEQF
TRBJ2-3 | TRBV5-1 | ASSQYGTSGMDTQY
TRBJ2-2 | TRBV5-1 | ASSLAGTLNTGELF
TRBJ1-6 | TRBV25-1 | ASSGLTGRSYNSPLH
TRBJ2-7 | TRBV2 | ASSLIGMTYEQY
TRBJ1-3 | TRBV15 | ATSKAFSGATIY
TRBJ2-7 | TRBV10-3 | ATAGLSYEQY
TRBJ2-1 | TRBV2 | ASSEARGTGAVYEQF
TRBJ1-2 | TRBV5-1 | ASSSYDRVGYT
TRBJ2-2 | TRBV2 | ASQPPGGHTGELF
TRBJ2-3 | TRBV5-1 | ASSLDGLGGDTQY
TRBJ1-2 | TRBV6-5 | ASSRQGKSANYGYT
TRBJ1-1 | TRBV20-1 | SASWGREAF
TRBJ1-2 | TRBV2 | ASSEGGGLGGYT
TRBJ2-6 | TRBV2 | ASTYSGANVLT
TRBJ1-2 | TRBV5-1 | ASSLKGANYGYT
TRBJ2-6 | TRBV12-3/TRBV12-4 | ASSPYPQGRLSGANVLT
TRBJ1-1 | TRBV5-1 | ASSLEPGETEAF
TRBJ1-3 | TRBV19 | ASSSRTGGTSGNTIY
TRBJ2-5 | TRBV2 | ASSKNGLAGETQY
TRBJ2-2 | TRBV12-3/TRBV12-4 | ASSRVGELF
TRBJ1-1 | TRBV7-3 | ASSPTGPRGCIEAF
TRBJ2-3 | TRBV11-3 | ASSLVAFTDTQY
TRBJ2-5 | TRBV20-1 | SARWDRLMLETQY
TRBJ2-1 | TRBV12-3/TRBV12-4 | ATDRGGSYNEQF
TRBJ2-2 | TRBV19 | ASRMTGVNTGELF
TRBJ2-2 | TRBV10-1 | ASTDTNTGELF
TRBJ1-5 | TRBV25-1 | ASSECQYAQH